The 28 T cell receptor beta chains reported below all come from one sample, sequenced in a study of breast tumors, draining lymph nodes, adjacent tissues. Via MiXCR, TCRdb re-called the multiplex PCR reads, giving one row per CDR3 protein. This sample has 50,000 to 55,000 distinct CDR3 sequences, with around 45% found just once. Sequenced material: breast tumor tissue. These TCRs come from a female donor with breast cancer. Some clones in this sample may be carry-over from other donors' samples.

This clonotype was picked up a small number of times. The rearrangement links TRBV30 to TRBJ1-1; D possibly corresponds to TRBD1 (5 bases). From germline, CDR1 is GTSNPN and CDR2 SVGIG (reference sequence). Trimming took 4 bases from V and 6 from J, leaving 9 bases between them. The CDR3 consists of 11 residues. CDR3 sequence (DNA): TGTGCCTGGACGGGGGTGTCTGAAGCTTTCTTT. It is translated as CAWTGVSEAFF.

This clonotype came up many times. The chain combines TRBV19 with TRBJ2-7; 9 bases line up with TRBD1. CDR1 LNHDA and CDR2 SQIVND come from the germline V gene (reference sequence). V shed 8 bases and J 5 bases; nucleotides not matched to a gene: 7. This CDR3 has 13 residues. The CDR3 DNA reads TGTGCCAGTTTCCGGGACAGGGAGCACGAGCAGTACTTC. It yields the protein CASFRDREHEQYF. Combining the CDR3 with reference TRBV19 and TRBJ2-7 gives the whole variable domain DGGITQSPKYLFRKEGQNVTLSCEQNLNHDAMYWYRQDPGQGLRLIYYSQIVNDFQKGDIAEGYSVSREKKESFPLTVTSAQKNPTAFYLCASFRDREHEQYFGPGTRLTVT.

The sample holds a few counts of this clonotype. This chain connects TRBV14 to TRBJ2-3, with D unresolved. The CDR3 runs 13 residues. Germline CDR1 reads SGHDN; CDR2 reads FVKESK. Trimming cost V 2 bases and J 6 bases, with 9 bases left between them. Here the CDR3 reads CASSQRYADTQYF. For the CDR3, the DNA is TGTGCCAGCAGCCAAAGGTACGCGGATACGCAGTATTTT.

The V and J genes are TRBV4-2 and TRBJ1-3; D is undetermined. Germline V gives CDR1 LGHNA, CDR2 YNFKEQ. This CDR3 has 15 amino acids. Between the trimmed V and J ends, which lost 4 bases and 2 bases, there was a span of 12 bases. This CDR3 reads CASSRKYTTGNTIYF. The CDR3 DNA reads TGTGCCAGCAGCCGAAAGTACACCACTGGAAACACCATATATTTT.

This clonotype has just one count. The chain uses TRBV5-5 and TRBJ1-4; possible D gene TRBD1, 5 bases. V gave up 2 bases and J gave up 6 bases, with 14 bases separating them. The germline V gene has CDR1 SGHKS and CDR2 YYEKEE (reference sequence). The CDR3 is made up of 15 amino acids. The CDR3 bases are TGTGCCAGCAGCTTAGCGGTGGGGCGGGATGAAAAACTGTTTTTT. Encoded protein: CASSLAVGRDEKLFF.

CDR3 nucleotides: TGTGCCAGCAGCTTAAGTTCCGACCGACATCAGCCCCAGCATTTT. Translation gives CASSLSSDRHQPQHF. The genes are TRBV11-2 and TRBJ1-5; D not certain. CDR1 is SGHAT and CDR2 is FQNNGV in the germline V gene. The CDR3 spans 15 residues. Trimming shortened V by 2 bases and J by 5 bases, and 13 bases separated the two germline ends.

This clonotype occurred many times. This chain joins TRBV24-1 and TRBJ1-4; D remains unclear. Germline loops: CDR1 KGHDR, CDR2 SFDVKD. V lost 3 bases and J lost 7, with 17 bases in between. The CDR3 length is 16 residues. CDR3 residues: CATSDGSAAAGEKLFF. DNA for the CDR3: TGTGCCACCAGTGATGGTTCGGCGGCGGCGGGTGAAAAACTGTTTTTT.

Within the sample, this clonotype is large. The gene calls are TRBV5-6 and TRBJ1-4; D is possibly TRBD1 (5 bases). This CDR3 comprises 18 residues. CDR1 is SGHDT and CDR2 is YYEEEE in the germline V gene. V lost 3 bases to trimming and J lost 0 bases, with 18 bases between them. The CDR3 DNA follows: TGTGCCAGCAGCTCCCGGGCAGGGCCCACTACAACTAATGAAAAACTGTTTTTT. Translation gives CASSSRAGPTTTNEKLFF.

This clonotype was counted many times. V usage is TRBV5-1 and J usage is TRBJ2-5, with 9 nucleotides matching TRBD2. Germline values: CDR1 SGHRS, CDR2 YFSETQ. The CDR3 is 16 residues long. The trim removed 4 bases at V and 1 base at J, leaving 8 bases unmatched. The DNA of the CDR3 is TGCGCCAGCAGCCCTGGGACTAGCTTGTCCCAAGAGACCCAGTACTTC. Translation gives CASSPGTSLSQETQYF.

This clonotype came up many times. The CDR3 coding sequence is TGTGCCAGCAGGGACAGGGGCTCTGGAAACACCATATATTTT. Protein: CASRDRGSGNTIYF. The chain links TRBV6-5 to TRBJ1-3; 9 bases line up with TRBD1. The CDR3 loop spans 14 amino acids. The junction had 0 bases not matched to a gene; V was cut back by 6 bases and J by 0 bases. Germline assignment: CDR1 MNHEY and CDR2 SVGAGI.

The chain uses TRBV7-2 and TRBJ1-1, with D possibly matching TRBD1 (5 bases). The CDR3 covers 13 residues. Trimming left V 6 bases short and J 2 bases short, with 10 bases between. The germline CDR1 and CDR2 sequences are SGHTA and FQGNSA. Written as DNA, the CDR3 is TGTGCCAGCAGAATGGGGCCCAACACTGAAGCTTTCTTT. Translation: CASRMGPNTEAFF.

This clonotype was seen repeatedly, ten times or more. This CDR3 is CRVRDTGPTEAFF. CDR3 bases: TGCAGGGTCCGAGATACAGGGCCCACTGAAGCTTTCTTT. The chain is built from TRBV20-1 and TRBJ1-1; perhaps TRBD1 as D (6 bases). Germline CDR1 DFQATT, CDR2 SNEGSKA (reference sequence). There are 13 residues in the CDR3.

This clonotype occurred many times. CDR3 loop: CASSQGRTNNEQFF. The CDR3 DNA is TGCGCCAGCAGCCAAGGTCGGACTAACAATGAGCAGTTCTTC. The chain links TRBV4-1 to TRBJ2-1; a weak D match, TRBD2 (6 bases). The CDR3 is 14 residues long. The germline gives CDR1 MGHRA, CDR2 YSYEKL. V lost 1 base and J 5 bases, leaving 9 bases between the germline ends.

In the case of this clonotype: This could be a read error, since a much larger clone is one nucleotide away. The CDR3 coding sequence is TGTGCCAGCAGCGCCGGACGACGGACAACTAATGGAAAACTGTTTTTT. Protein product: CASSAGRRTTNGKLFF. The rearrangement joins TRBV7-9 to TRBJ1-4, with D possibly matching TRBD1 (5 bases). The CDR3 length is 16 residues. Looked up from germline, CDR1 is SEHNR and CDR2 is FQNEAQ (reference sequence).

About this clonotype: The junction shows a germline mismatch at one end, possibly a read error. CDR3 DNA sequence: TGCAGTGCCTGGAGAGGGTTCGCAGATTCGCAGTATTTT. Translation gives CSAWRGFADSQYF. The chain joins TRBV20-1 to TRBJ2-3; D possibly corresponds to TRBD2 (5 bases). CDR1 DFQATT and CDR2 SNEGSKA come from the germline V gene (reference sequence). The CDR3 covers 13 residues.

On this clonotype itself: At one boundary the junction diverges from the germline segment, which might be a read error. V is TRBV5-6 and J is TRBJ2-3; D remains unclear. The CDR3 runs 14 residues. Germline V gives CDR1 SGHDT, CDR2 YYEEEE. The CDR3 nucleotides read TGTGCCAACAGCTTGGTTCGAACCACAGATGCGCAGTATTTT. Residues: CANSLVRTTDAQYF.

For this clonotype: No conserved phenylalanine or tryptophan ends this CDR3, so it is likely a read error. CDR3 sequence: CASSLGRGTYEQYL. CDR3 bases: TGTGCCAGCAGCTTAGGGAGAGGGACTTACGAGCAGTACCTC. The V and J genes are TRBV7-2 and TRBJ2-7, with D perhaps matching TRBD2 (6 bases). This CDR3 has 14 residues. V shed 1 base and J shed 4 bases, with 11 bases lying between them. In germline, CDR1 is SGHTA, CDR2 FQGNSA.

This clonotype has ten or more counts. This chain links TRBV30 with TRBJ1-3; D might be TRBD1 (5 bases). Deletions cut 5 bases from V and 0 bases from J, with 14 bases between. The CDR3 sequence is 15 residues long. Per the germline V gene, CDR1 is GTSNPN and CDR2 is SVGIG (reference sequence). This CDR3 reads CAWRKDRNSGNTIYF. As DNA, the CDR3 is TGTGCCTGGCGAAAAGACAGAAACTCTGGAAACACCATATATTTT. The variable domain in full, completed from reference TRBV30 and TRBJ1-3, reads SQTIHQWPATLVQPVGSPLSLECTVEGTSNPNLYWYRQAAGRGLQLLFYSVGIGQISSEVPQNLSASRPQDRQFILSSKKLLLSDSGFYLCAWRKDRNSGNTIYFGEGSWLTVV.

The CDR3 DNA sequence: TGTGCCAGCAGTTTATCGGGCGGGAGGGCCCATGGGGAGCTGTTTTTT. Amino acid sequence: CASSLSGGRAHGELFF. The rearrangement joins TRBV28 to TRBJ2-2, with 9 bases lining up with TRBD2. V lost 1 base, J lost 8 bases, and 8 bases stayed unmatched. Germline CDR1 and CDR2: MDHEN and SYDVKM. The CDR3 has 16 residues. Using reference TRBV28 and TRBJ2-2 for the parts outside the CDR3, the full variable domain is DVKVTQSSRYLVKRTGEKVFLECVQDMDHENMFWYRQDPGLGLRLIYFSYDVKMKEKGDIPEGYSVSREKKERFSLILESASTNQTSMYLCASSLSGGRAHGELFFGEGSRLTVL.

This clonotype was counted at least ten times. The chain combines TRBV5-6 with TRBJ2-1, with 8 bases lining up with TRBD2. CDR1 and CDR2 from the germline V gene are SGHDT and YYEEEE. The length of the CDR3 is 18 residues. V was pared by 0 bases and J by 3 bases, with 11 bases of the junction left unmatched. The DNA of the CDR3 is TGTGCCAGCAGCTTGGCCGTCCTCAGCGGGAGTTTCTACAATGAGCAGTTCTTC. Its translation: CASSLAVLSGSFYNEQFF.

This clonotype was counted a few times. The chain is built from TRBV15 and TRBJ2-7; D gene unclear. Trimming left V 0 bases short and J 4 bases short, with 7 bases between. Germline CDR1 reads LNHNV; CDR2 reads YYDKDF (reference sequence). The CDR3 length is 13 residues. The CDR3 sequence: CATSRDPKYEQYF. The DNA for the CDR3 is TGTGCCACCAGCAGAGATCCTAAATACGAGCAGTACTTC.

The chain couples TRBV5-5 to TRBJ2-4; D uncertain. The CDR3 is made up of 15 amino acids. Between the trimmed V and J ends, which lost 0 bases and 7 bases, there was a span of 14 bases. CDR1 is SGHKS and CDR2 is YYEKEE in the germline V gene (reference sequence). In DNA form, the CDR3 reads TGTGCCAGCAGCTTGGTAATGACCCTAGGGAACATTCAGTACTTC. This codes for CASSLVMTLGNIQYF.

V gene TRBV14 combines with J gene TRBJ1-2; no reliable D call. Trimming pared 3 bases from V and 5 bases from J, leaving 10 bases between. Germline CDR1 and CDR2: SGHDN and FVKESK. The CDR3 covers 13 residues. The chain's CDR3 is CASSQGLGYGYTF. The CDR3 nucleotides read TGTGCCAGCAGCCAGGGGTTGGGGTATGGCTACACCTTC.

This clonotype was counted many times. This rearrangement joins TRBV7-8 to TRBJ2-1; no reliable D call. This CDR3 contains 14 residues. In germline, CDR1 is SGHVS, CDR2 FQNEAQ. V lost 1 base and J lost 1, with 5 bases in between. CDR3 sequence (DNA): TGTGCCAGCAGCTTAGTGGGGTCCTACAATGAGCAGTTCTTC. This sequence encodes CASSLVGSYNEQFF.

This clonotype was recorded at least ten times. This chain joins TRBV11-2 and TRBJ2-7, with D tentatively TRBD2 (6 bases). Germline V CDR1 and CDR2: SGHAT, FQNNGV. The CDR3 totals 15 residues. V dropped 4 bases and J dropped 4 bases, with 17 bases sitting between them. In DNA form, the CDR3 reads TGTGCCAGCAGCTCAAGGGATACCGCGGGGTACGAGCAGTACTTC. It codes for CASSSRDTAGYEQYF.

On this clonotype itself: A single base separates this from a much larger clone, so it may be a read error. In nucleotides, the CDR3 is TGTGCCAGCAGCTTGGAGTGGGCAGGGGAAAAACTGCTTTTT. It yields the protein CASSLEWAGEKLLF. The chain uses TRBV5-5 and TRBJ1-4; D possibly corresponds to TRBD1 (6 bases). There are 14 residues in the CDR3. Germline lookup yields CDR1 SGHKS and CDR2 YYEKEE (reference sequence).

This clonotype was detected once. CDR3 sequence (DNA): TGCAGTGCTAGAGATCCGGGGGAGGCCCAGTACTTC. Encoded protein: CSARDPGEAQYF. The rearrangement links TRBV20-1 to TRBJ2-5; D is perhaps TRBD2 (6 bases). V gave up 0 bases and J gave up 9 bases, with 11 bases separating them. The CDR3 length is 12 residues. The germline gives CDR1 DFQATT, CDR2 SNEGSKA (reference sequence).

This clonotype was seen repeatedly, ten times or more. The V and J genes are TRBV7-2 and TRBJ2-7; TRBD1 is a possible D gene (5 bases). The CDR3 is 17 residues long. The germline CDR1 and CDR2 sequences are SGHTA and FQGNSA. Trimming pared 1 base from V and 2 bases from J, leaving 18 bases between. CDR3 protein: CASSLVWGPDTPYEQYF. The DNA for the CDR3 is TGTGCCAGCAGCTTAGTCTGGGGCCCTGACACCCCCTACGAGCAGTACTTC.